These 2 T cell receptor beta chains share one sample of origin, sequenced in a study of CD8+ T cells in alopecia areata. Pooled cells of cutaneous lymph node origin were sorted on CD4, CD8alpha, NKG2D, NKG2ACE and other markers. Sequencing templates came from extracted RNA that was reverse transcribed into cDNA. Some clones are missing from TCRdb's copy, which holds only in-frame ones; the method was immunoSEQ multiplex PCR. This sample carries about 270,000 clones, none of them present only once. Sequenced sample: CD4+ T cells sorted from a lymph node. The receptor set was obtained from a C3H/HeJ mouse with alopecia areata. Mouse strain MHC haplotype: H2-k.

A note on this clone: Gene and germline names: mouse. The CDR3 is cut off 4 residues early in the read; its end comes from the germline J gene. V usage is TRBV19 and J usage is TRBJ2-2; 10 bases match TRBD1. Germline V gene sequence: CDR1 FNHDT, CDR2 SITEND (reference sequence). V trimming: 6 bases; J trimming: 4 bases; junction bases outside the gene matches: 3. The CDR3 length is 14 residues. This chain's CDR3 is CASKGTGVTGQLYF. CDR3 DNA, as far as it was read: TGTGCCAGCAAGGGGACAGGGGTCACCGGG.

Comments on this clone: Mouse gene names and germline throughout. The read comes to an end 4 residues before the CDR3 does, leaving the germline J gene to fill in the end. V usage is TRBV12-1 and J usage is TRBJ2-5; D might be TRBD1 (6 bases). CDR1 is SGHSN and CDR2 is HYEKVE in the germline V gene. Trimming stripped 2 bases from V and 3 bases from J, with 20 bases between. The CDR3 totals 17 residues. CDR3 bases read: TGTGCCAGCTCTCCTTCTTCACAGGGAGAGGGACAAGAC. As protein: CASSPSSQGEGQD. The CDR3 as a whole reads CASSPSSQGEGQDTQYF.